These T cell receptor beta chains were read from a single sample in a study of blood T cell repertoires in COVID-19. Sequencing was performed with immunoSEQ multiplex PCR; in TCRdb, only in-frame clones are kept and a portion is missing. The table shows about 490,000 clones, with roughly 88% occurring only once. Sequencing was carried out using peripheral blood. The receptor source for this set is a human donor in a cohort sampled during active COVID-19. The CDR3 runs from the conserved cysteine through the conserved F or W. The D gene is left open where the match is weak. Only some rows state a clone size, as once, few, many or a class for expanded clones.

V gene	clone size	J gene	CDR3 length	D gene	CDR3 protein	CDR3 DNA
TRBV7-3	-	TRBJ2-3	16	-	CASSLLPASGTDTQYF	TGTGCCAGCAGCTTATTGCCCGCATCAGGGACAGATACGCAGTATTTT
TRBV10-2	-	TRBJ1-5	14	-	CASSEQGSNQPQHF	TGCGCCAGCAGTGAACAGGGAAGCAATCAGCCCCAGCATTTT
TRBV2	once	TRBJ1-1	14	TRBD1	CASRGGQGGTEAFF	TGTGCCAGCAGGGGAGGACAGGGAGGGACTGAAGCTTTCTTT
TRBV29-1	-	TRBJ2-7	11	-	CSVDFAYEQYF	TGCAGCGTTGATTTCGCCTACGAGCAGTACTTC
TRBV28	-	TRBJ1-3	14	-	CASSSTDRPGTIYF	TGTGCCAGCAGTTCCACCGACAGGCCCGGCACCATATATTTT
TRBV16	-	TRBJ2-5	15	-	CASSQSLQARETQYF	TGTGCCAGCAGCCAATCACTACAGGCCCGGGAGACCCAGTACTTC
TRBV10-1	-	TRBJ1-1	15	-	CASSDSSQGDTEAFF	TGCGCCAGCAGTGATAGTAGCCAGGGCGACACTGAAGCTTTCTTT
TRBV4-2	-	TRBJ2-3	16	-	CASSLDGGMPTDTQYF	TGTGCCAGCAGCCTCGATGGGGGGATGCCCACAGATACGCAGTATTTT
TRBV4-2	few	TRBJ2-2	16	TRBD2	CASSRQLAGVNGELFF	TGTGCCAGCAGCCGGCAACTAGCGGGAGTTAACGGGGAGCTGTTTTTT
TRBV5-4	-	TRBJ1-2	13	-	CASSLVATGGYTF	TGTGCCAGCAGCTTGGTGGCCACGGGAGGCTACACCTTC
TRBV28	few	TRBJ1-5	16	TRBD1	CASSFLGQRSNQPQHF	TGTGCCAGCAGCTTTCTGGGACAGAGGAGCAATCAGCCCCAGCATTTT
TRBV28	-	TRBJ1-1	15	-	CASSLGGGGNTEAFF	TGTGCCAGCAGTTTAGGGGGCGGGGGTAACACTGAAGCTTTCTTT
TRBV2	-	TRBJ2-1	15	-	CASSSRRDVYNEQFF	TGTGCCAGCAGTTCCAGGCGGGATGTGTACAATGAGCAGTTCTTC
TRBV7-2	-	TRBJ1-1	16	-	CASSLVAGKAKTEAFF	TGTGCCAGCAGCTTAGTTGCAGGGAAGGCTAAAACTGAAGCTTTCTTT
TRBV9	-	TRBJ2-1	15	TRBD1	CASSVGGGQTNEQFF	TGTGCCAGCAGCGTAGGAGGGGGACAGACCAATGAGCAGTTCTTC
TRBV4-3	-	TRBJ1-1	16	-	CASSQDAQGGNTEAFF	TGCGCCAGCAGCCAAGATGCGCAGGGCGGGAACACTGAAGCTTTCTTT
TRBV30	few	TRBJ2-1	15	TRBD2	CAWNGGLAGDNEQFF	TGTGCCTGGAACGGGGGACTAGCGGGGGACAATGAGCAGTTCTTC
TRBV29-1	-	TRBJ2-1	14	-	CSVQGQEGYNEQFF	TGCAGCGTTCAAGGGCAGGAGGGCTACAATGAGCAGTTCTTC
TRBV4-2	few	TRBJ2-5	14	TRBD2	CASSQDLASGIKYF	TGTGCCAGCAGCCAAGATCTTGCTAGCGGGATAAAGTACTTC
TRBV19	-	TRBJ1-1	16	-	CASGRGTLRGNTEAFF	TGTGCCAGTGGCCGCGGCACCTTAAGGGGGAACACTGAAGCTTTCTTT
TRBV7-2	-	TRBJ1-2	12	-	CASSSTVYGYTF	TGTGCCAGCAGCTCGACAGTGTATGGCTACACCTTC
TRBV24-1	-	TRBJ2-1	17	-	CATSDATAQNSYNEQFF	TGTGCCACCAGTGACGCAACAGCACAAAATTCCTACAATGAGCAGTTCTTC
TRBV7-6	-	TRBJ2-2	17	-	CASSLWPGGSNTGELFF	TGTGCCAGCAGCTTATGGCCAGGGGGGTCCAACACCGGGGAGCTGTTTTTT
TRBV5-6	once	TRBJ1-6	18	-	CASSSLGGPSSYNSPLHF	TGTGCCAGCAGCTCTCTGGGGGGACCCAGCTCCTATAATTCACCCCTCCACTTT
TRBV7-2	-	TRBJ2-7	15	TRBD1	CASSLVVGQTYEQYF	TGTGCCAGCAGCTTAGTAGTGGGACAGACCTACGAGCAGTACTTC
TRBV6-5	-	TRBJ1-5	14	TRBD1	CASLERAGGQPQHF	TGTGCCAGCCTGGAGAGGGCAGGGGGCCAGCCCCAGCATTTT
TRBV27	-	TRBJ2-1	13	TRBD2	CASTSGIPNEQFF	TGTGCCAGCACTAGCGGGATTCCAAATGAGCAGTTCTTC
TRBV2	-	TRBJ2-3	14	TRBD1	CASSFRTGPDTQYF	TGTGCCAGCAGTTTTAGGACAGGCCCAGATACGCAGTATTTT
TRBV6-2/TRBV6-3	-	TRBJ1-2	15	TRBD1	CASSQGTGVQGGYTF	TGTGCCAGCAGTCAAGGGACAGGGGTTCAAGGAGGCTACACCTTC
TRBV9	-	TRBJ2-7	16	-	CASSPGAYPSSYEQYF	TGTGCCAGCAGCCCAGGGGCCTATCCGAGCTCCTACGAGCAGTACTTC
TRBV10-2	once	TRBJ2-1	12	TRBD2	CASSVAGGEQFF	TGCGCCAGCAGTGTTGCGGGAGGGGAGCAGTTCTTC
TRBV9	-	TRBJ2-2	21	TRBD2	CASSAPSTRPGGLAVPGELFF	TGTGCCAGCAGCGCCCCCTCGACGCGACCGGGGGGACTAGCGGTTCCCGGGGAGCTGTTTTTT
TRBV27	few	TRBJ2-7	16	TRBD1	CASTQSGTGNSYEQYF	TGTGCCAGCACTCAAAGTGGGACAGGGAACTCCTACGAGCAGTACTTC
TRBV19	-	TRBJ1-2	14	TRBD1	CASSPGTGDYGYTF	TGTGCCAGTAGTCCCGGGACAGGAGACTATGGCTACACCTTC
TRBV7-3	-	TRBJ2-2	15	TRBD2	CASSRERGNTGELFF	TGTGCCAGCAGCCGGGAGCGGGGGAACACCGGGGAGCTGTTTTTT
TRBV7-2	-	TRBJ2-7	15	-	CASSLSGVTSYEQYF	TGTGCCAGCAGCTTAAGCGGAGTCACATCCTACGAGCAGTACTTC
TRBV12-3/TRBV12-4	-	TRBJ2-7	13	-	CASSLSQTYEQYF	TGTGCCAGCAGTTTATCGCAGACCTACGAGCAGTACTTC
TRBV12-3/TRBV12-4	-	TRBJ2-2	11	-	CASTNTGELFF	TGTGCCAGCACCAATACCGGGGAGCTGTTTTTT
TRBV20-1	-	TRBJ2-7	13	TRBD2	CSASSGGWNEQYF	TGCAGTGCTAGTAGCGGGGGGTGGAACGAGCAGTACTTC
TRBV3-1/TRBV3-2	-	TRBJ2-1	15	TRBD2	CASSPGLAGYNEQFF	TGTGCCAGCAGCCCGGGACTAGCGGGGTACAATGAGCAGTTCTTC
TRBV19	-	TRBJ1-1	12	-	CASSIRGAEAFF	TGTGCCAGTAGTATTCGGGGGGCTGAAGCTTTCTTT
TRBV27	many	TRBJ1-2	15	TRBD1	CASSYRDRGRYGYTF	TGTGCCAGCAGTTATAGAGACAGGGGTCGCTATGGCTACACCTTC
TRBV13	-	TRBJ2-3	13	TRBD1	CASSPNRGNTQYF	TGTGCCAGCAGCCCAAACAGGGGAAATACGCAGTATTTT
TRBV5-4	-	TRBJ2-2	16	TRBD1	CASSSGQGSFTGELFF	TGTGCCAGCAGCTCAGGACAGGGTTCCTTTACCGGGGAGCTGTTTTTT
TRBV28	-	TRBJ2-5	14	TRBD1	CASRAGTGWRNADF	TGTGCCAGCAGGGCGGGGACAGGGTGGCGTAATGCGGACTTC
TRBV2	-	TRBJ1-4	14	-	CASSEWGLNEKLFF	TGTGCCAGCAGCGAGTGGGGACTTAATGAAAAACTGTTTTTT
TRBV23-1	-	TRBJ2-1	14	TRBD1	CASSHGRDRVFQFF	TGCGCCAGCAGTCACGGCCGCGACAGGGTCTTTCAGTTCTTC
TRBV28	once	TRBJ1-6	15	TRBD1	CASSTGDRNNSPLHF	TGTGCCAGCAGTACCGGGGACAGAAATAATTCACCCCTCCACTTT
TRBV18	-	TRBJ1-5	15	TRBD1	CASSLGDRGTQPQHF	TGTGCCAGCTCACTAGGGGACAGGGGAACTCAGCCCCAGCATTTT
TRBV30	-	TRBJ1-4	12	-	CAWSVLFTKLFF	TGTGCCTGGAGTGTACTTTTCACAAAACTGTTTTTT
TRBV18	-	TRBJ2-5	19	TRBD2	CASSLTRSVAGGVEETQYF	TGTGCCAGCTCACTTACCAGGTCGGTAGCGGGAGGTGTGGAAGAGACCCAGTACTTC
TRBV4-1	-	TRBJ2-7	15	-	CASSRSGELAYEQYF	TGCGCCAGCAGCCGGTCAGGGGAACTAGCCTACGAGCAGTACTTC
TRBV7-9	-	TRBJ2-1	16	-	CASSRSLVGSYNEQFF	TGTGCCAGCAGCCGGAGCCTCGTCGGCTCCTACAATGAGCAGTTCTTC
TRBV19	-	TRBJ2-3	16	TRBD1	CASSPDRGPGTDTQYF	TGTGCCAGTAGTCCGGACAGGGGGCCGGGCACAGATACGCAGTATTTT